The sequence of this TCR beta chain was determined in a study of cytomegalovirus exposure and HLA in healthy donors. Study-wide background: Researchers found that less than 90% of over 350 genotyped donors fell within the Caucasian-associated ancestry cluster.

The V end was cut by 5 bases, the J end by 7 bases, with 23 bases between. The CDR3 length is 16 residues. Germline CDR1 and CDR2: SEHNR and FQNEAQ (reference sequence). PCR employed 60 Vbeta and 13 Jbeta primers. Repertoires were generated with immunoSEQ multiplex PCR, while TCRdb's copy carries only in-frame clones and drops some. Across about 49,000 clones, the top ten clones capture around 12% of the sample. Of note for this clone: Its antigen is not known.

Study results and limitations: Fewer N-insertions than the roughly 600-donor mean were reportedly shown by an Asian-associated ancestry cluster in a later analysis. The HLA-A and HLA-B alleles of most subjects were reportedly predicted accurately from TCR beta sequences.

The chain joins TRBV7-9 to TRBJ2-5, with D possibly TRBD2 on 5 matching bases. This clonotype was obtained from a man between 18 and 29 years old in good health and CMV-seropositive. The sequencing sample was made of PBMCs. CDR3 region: CASSPTRVEAVGTQYF. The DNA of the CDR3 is TGTGCCAGCAGCCCCACTCGAGTGGAGGCTGTTGGGACCCAGTACTTC.